These 20 T cell receptor beta chains were sequenced from one sample in a study of blood T cell repertoires in COVID-19 (dated by TCRdb to between 2020 and 2021). Libraries were built with the immunoSEQ multiplex PCR assay. This is the immuneACCESS table as TCRdb keeps it, with only in-frame sequences that have V and J called. A part of the clones is gone; compared with another copy, unresolved V genes explain less than half, and the rest is unexplained. The sample has over 100,000 clones on record, around 84% of them singletons. The ten largest account for approximately 7.9% of the sample. Sequenced material: peripheral blood. These TCRs come from a woman aged 80 or over with active or convalescent COVID-19.

A single count supports this clone. The V call is TRBV27, the J call TRBJ2-2; 11 positions match TRBD1. V was pared by 5 bases and J by 6 bases, with 11 bases of the junction left unmatched. The germline V gene has CDR1 MNHEY and CDR2 SMNVEV (reference sequence). The CDR3 extends over 17 amino acids. The CDR3 nucleotides read TGTGCCAGCAGTCCTAATTTCGGGACAGGGGGTCCCGGGGAGCTGTTTTTT. Its translation is CASSPNFGTGGPGELFF.

This clone was observed once. The rearrangement links TRBV18 to TRBJ2-7; 7 bases are shared with TRBD1. The germline gives CDR1 KGHSH, CDR2 LQKENI. Germline trimming cut 4 bases from V and 4 bases from J; bases unmatched to any gene: 4. The CDR3 has 13 residues. CDR3 region: CASSQDRNYEQYF. The CDR3 bases are TGTGCCAGCTCACAGGACAGGAATTACGAGCAGTACTTC.

The chain links TRBV7-3 to TRBJ2-1, with D possibly TRBD2 on 6 matching bases. Germline assignment: CDR1 SGHTA and CDR2 FQGTGA. CDR3 length: 13 residues. Trimming stripped 5 bases from V and 6 bases from J, with 11 bases between. CDR3 region: CASSPGTFNEQFF. The CDR3 DNA sequence: TGTGCCAGCAGCCCCGGGACTTTCAATGAGCAGTTCTTC.

The chain links TRBV28 to TRBJ2-5; D ambiguous. Deletions cut 6 bases from V and 5 bases from J, with 10 bases between. Germline-derived CDR1 and CDR2 are MDHEN and SYDVKM. The CDR3 sequence is 12 residues long. The CDR3 loop reads CASSSSVETQYF. The DNA for the CDR3 is TGTGCCAGCAGCTCAAGCGTGGAGACCCAGTACTTC.

The chain links TRBV9 to TRBJ2-3, with 8 bases identical to TRBD2. CDR3 length equals 16 residues. Losses at the gene ends were 4 bases for V and 0 bases for J; bases not matched to a gene: 7. The germline V gene encodes CDR1 SGDLS and CDR2 YYNGEE. This chain's CDR3 is CASSSRLATSTDTQYF. The CDR3 DNA reads as TGTGCCAGCAGCTCTCGACTAGCGACTAGCACAGATACGCAGTATTTT.

The V gene is TRBV7-2, the J gene TRBJ2-3; a possible D gene is TRBD1 (5 bases). The V and J ends lost 2 bases and 0 bases respectively, with 9 bases between them. The V gene's germline CDR1 is SGHTA and CDR2 FQGNSA. The CDR3 covers 15 residues. The CDR3 DNA reads as TGTGCCAGCAGCTTAATAGGACATAGCACAGATACGCAGTATTTT. Residues: CASSLIGHSTDTQYF.

This chain joins TRBV24-1 and TRBJ1-1; unclear D gene. CDR3 length: 13 residues. Trimming took off 4 bases at V and 8 bases at J, with 13 bases between the two ends. Germline V lookup: CDR1 KGHDR, CDR2 SFDVKD. CDR3 residues: CATSDSLGEEAFF. Written as DNA, the CDR3 is TGTGCCACCAGTGACTCCCTCGGGGAGGAAGCTTTCTTT.

This clone was counted once. V gene TRBV24-1 combines with J gene TRBJ1-1; tentative D call: TRBD1 (6 bases). This CDR3 contains 13 residues. CDR1 is KGHDR, CDR2 SFDVKD, per germline. V was shortened by 2 bases and J by 7 bases, with 10 bases between the two germline ends. The CDR3 reads CATSDSRGYEAFF. CDR3 coding DNA: TGTGCCACCAGTGATTCCAGGGGCTATGAAGCTTTCTTT.

This clone has only a few counts. The J gene is TRBJ1-4, the V gene TRBV12-3 or TRBV12-4, with a tentative D call TRBD1 (5 bases). Trimming shortened V by 8 bases and J by 8 bases, and 15 bases separated the two germline ends. The CDR3 is 13 residues long. The CDR3: CASGTVGVEKLFF. The CDR3 DNA sequence: TGTGCCAGCGGAACGGTAGGGGTCGAAAAACTGTTTTTT.

The rearrangement uses TRBV7-3 and TRBJ2-2, with 7 bases matching TRBD1. Germline V gene data show CDR1 as SGHTA and CDR2 as FQGTGA. The CDR3 has 14 amino acids. V shed 5 bases, J shed 7 bases, and the junction held 7 bases outside the gene matches. Here the CDR3 DNA reads TGTGCCAGCAGCCCCACGACAGGGATCGGGGAGCTGTTTTTT. Protein product: CASSPTTGIGELFF.

V gene TRBV3-1 (or the pseudogene TRBV3-2) combines with J gene TRBJ2-1; D uncertain. The CDR3 extends over 14 amino acids. The germline CDR1 and CDR2 sequences are LGHDT and YNNKEL (reference sequence). Between the trimmed V and J ends, which lost 4 bases and 4 bases, there was a span of 11 bases. CDR3 loop: CASSLTSSYNEQFF. The CDR3 DNA is TGTGCCAGCAGCCTTACAAGTTCTTACAATGAGCAGTTCTTC.

This chain links TRBV3-1 (or the pseudogene TRBV3-2) with TRBJ1-6; D remains unclear. V was pared by 1 base and J by 9 bases, with 7 bases between. The CDR3 length is 13 residues. Per the germline V gene, CDR1 is LGHDT and CDR2 is YNNKEL (reference sequence). This CDR3 reads CASSQVGSSPLHF. CDR3 DNA sequence: TGTGCCAGCAGCCAAGTGGGGAGTTCACCCCTCCACTTT.

This chain uses TRBV7-6 with TRBJ2-7; D not resolved. Germline CDR1 is SGHVS and CDR2 is FNYEAQ. The V end lost 4 bases, the J end lost 4 bases, and 11 bases lay between the germline ends. The CDR3 totals 13 residues. CDR3 sequence (DNA): TGTGCCAGCAGCTCTATTAGTGGTTACGAGCAGTACTTC. Amino acids: CASSSISGYEQYF.

The chain is built from TRBV9 and TRBJ1-1; 7 bases agree with TRBD1. This CDR3 has 13 residues. V shed 2 bases and J 12 bases; nucleotides not matched to a gene: 10. CDR1 is SGDLS and CDR2 is YYNGEE in the germline V gene. CDR3 region: CASSVATGPPTFF. The DNA of the CDR3 is TGTGCCAGCAGCGTTGCGACAGGGCCACCGACTTTCTTT.

V and J are TRBV5-1 and TRBJ2-1, with 9 bases matching TRBD1. The V segment lost 2 bases and the J segment 16 bases; nucleotides outside the gene matches: 16. Germline CDR1 and CDR2: SGHRS and YFSETQ. This CDR3 is built from 15 residues. The CDR3 protein is CASSLNPDRGLSKFF. CDR3 in DNA: TGCGCCAGCAGCTTAAACCCGGACAGGGGCCTCTCGAAATTCTTC.

J is TRBJ1-6 and V is TRBV18; 9 bases align to TRBD1. Trimming removed 6 bases from V and 7 bases from J; junction bases left unmatched: 7. Germline CDR1 KGHSH, CDR2 LQKENI. This CDR3 comprises 15 residues. CDR3 loop: CASSVGQGRNSPLHF. CDR3 sequence (DNA): TGTGCCAGCTCCGTTGGACAGGGGCGAAATTCACCCCTCCACTTT.

The genes are TRBV6-5 and TRBJ2-1; 11 bases line up with TRBD2. The V gene end was trimmed by 10 bases and the J gene end by 4 bases; junction bases not matched to a gene: 9. Germline V gene lookup returns CDR1 MNHEY and CDR2 SVGAGI. The CDR3 has 15 amino acids. The CDR3 here is CATVAGGPGYNEQFF. The CDR3 DNA reads as TGTGCCACCGTAGCGGGAGGGCCAGGGTACAATGAGCAGTTCTTC.

This clone was detected ten times or more. The gene calls are TRBV6-5 and TRBJ1-5; D perhaps matches TRBD1 (5 bases). This CDR3 spans 15 amino acids. Germline V gene sequence: CDR1 MNHEY, CDR2 SVGAGI. V shed 6 bases and J shed 5 bases, with 17 bases lying between them. CDR3 DNA sequence: TGTGCCAGCAGGTCACCGGACAAGTATCATCAGCCCCAGCATTTT. Translated: CASRSPDKYHQPQHF.

This clone was detected once. The chain employs TRBV5-1 and TRBJ1-3; D might be TRBD1 (6 bases). This CDR3 contains 15 residues. V was clipped by 3 bases and J by 2 bases, with 12 bases between them. Looked up from germline, CDR1 is SGHRS and CDR2 is YFSETQ. The CDR3 DNA reads TGCGCCAGCAGCTCTACAGGGACGGCTGGAAACACCATATATTTT. It yields the protein CASSSTGTAGNTIYF.

The CDR3 sequence is CASSPARTAQHYGYTF. CDR3 sequence (DNA): TGCGCCAGCAGCCCCGCTAGGACAGCTCAACACTATGGCTACACCTTC. The gene calls are TRBV4-1 and TRBJ1-2, with TRBD1 as a possible D gene (6 bases). V shed 4 bases and J shed 3 bases, with 18 bases lying between them. The CDR3 has 16 amino acids. Germline CDR1 reads MGHRA; CDR2 reads YSYEKL.